Below are 7 T cell receptor beta chains sequenced from a single sample in a study of T cells in tumors after PD-1 blockade. Generated by immunoSEQ multiplex PCR, the TCRdb table keeps only in-frame clones and is missing some. In the table there are more than 40,000 clones, roughly 80% of which are singletons. The sample was PBMCs, taken before anti-PD-1 treatment. The receptors originated from a human donor with basal cell carcinoma.

The CDR3 is CASRDPRGMNTEAFF. In DNA form, the CDR3 reads TGTGCCAGCAGGGACCCCAGGGGCATGAACACTGAAGCTTTCTTT. The V and J genes are TRBV27 and TRBJ1-1; D perhaps matches TRBD1 (6 bases). V was cut by 6 bases and J by 0 bases, with 14 bases left in between. The CDR3 has 15 residues. Germline loops: CDR1 MNHEY, CDR2 SMNVEV (reference sequence).

This chain uses TRBV7-6 with TRBJ2-1; 8 bases fit TRBD2. The ends lost 5 bases at V and 6 bases at J; junction bases unmatched: 12. In germline, CDR1 is SGHVS, CDR2 FNYEAQ. The CDR3 spans 16 residues. CDR3 sequence reads: CASSVDSGASSNEQFF. For the CDR3, the DNA is TGTGCCAGCAGCGTAGATAGCGGGGCCTCGTCCAATGAGCAGTTCTTC.

The J gene is TRBJ1-5, the V gene TRBV7-2; TRBD1 matches 12 bases. The CDR3 covers 14 residues. The germline V gene encodes CDR1 SGHTA and CDR2 FQGNSA. The trim removed 5 bases at V and 7 bases at J, leaving 3 bases unmatched. The CDR3 DNA follows: TGTGCCAGCAGCGGGACAGGGGGCGACCAGCCCCAGCATTTT. Protein sequence: CASSGTGGDQPQHF.

The rearrangement uses TRBV24-1 and TRBJ1-5; D unresolved. This CDR3 is built from 12 residues. The V gene's germline CDR1 is KGHDR and CDR2 SFDVKD. V shed 3 bases and J shed 4 bases, with 3 bases lying between them. The CDR3 loop is CATSDPNQPQHF. In DNA form, the CDR3 reads TGTGCCACCAGTGATCCTAATCAGCCCCAGCATTTT.

This clone was picked up one time. This sequence joins TRBV6-4 and TRBJ2-3; 9 bases fit TRBD2. The length of the CDR3 is 15 residues. Germline V gene sequence: CDR1 MRHNA, CDR2 SNTAGT. With 6 bases clipped from V and 3 bases from J, the junction kept 7 bases outside the gene matches. CDR3 in amino acids: CASRVSGGGTDTQYF. The CDR3 bases are TGTGCCAGCAGGGTTAGCGGGGGAGGGACAGATACGCAGTATTTT.

The chain uses TRBV18 and TRBJ2-1, with 7 positions matching TRBD1. Germline V lookup: CDR1 KGHSH, CDR2 LQKENI. J gave up 10 bases and V 5 bases, and 5 bases lay outside the gene matches. The CDR3 covers 12 residues. In DNA, the CDR3 is TGTGCCAGCTCATCGGACAGGAGGGAGCAGTTCTTC. This translates into CASSSDRREQFF.

V is TRBV6-2 or TRBV6-3 and J is TRBJ1-5; 7 bases line up with TRBD1. The V gene end was trimmed by 5 bases and the J gene end by 6 bases; junction bases not matched to a gene: 7. Germline loops: CDR1 MNHEY, CDR2 SVGEGT. The length of the CDR3 is 14 residues. The CDR3 loop reads CASSTRDSAQPQHF. DNA of the CDR3: TGTGCCAGCAGTACCCGGGACAGCGCTCAGCCCCAGCATTTT.